The following is a TCR beta chain sequence with its context. Antigen: not known. One end of the junction fails to match germline, which may point to a read error. Only healthy Caucasians were enrolled as donors. TCRdb used MiXCR to reprocess the 5' RACE reads, holding one entry per CDR3 protein. Here the sample spans 1.5 million to 2 million distinct CDR3 sequences, roughly a third being singletons. Germline V lookup: CDR1 ENHRY, CDR2 SYGVKD. The CDR3 consists of 15 residues. These data originate in a study of identical twins. Study results and caveats: Fewer insertions characterized abundant cord blood beta clonotypes, whereas memory repertoires showed none.

The specimen sequenced was cord blood. The genes are TRBV10-3 and TRBJ2-1, with 9 bases matching TRBD1. The clonotype comes from a newborn girl in good health. The CDR3 DNA sequence: TGTGCCACAGAGAAGGGGGGACAGGGAAACAATGGGCAGTTCTTC. This encodes CATEKGGQGNNGQFF.